Following are 10 T cell receptor beta chains from one sample sequenced in a study of graft-versus-host responses after intestinal transplantation. Their antigens remain unidentified. Here immunoSEQ multiplex PCR was the method, and the copy in TCRdb shows in-frame clones only, minus some. The sample includes tens of thousands of clones, roughly 90% of them seen just once. The sample in question was unstimulated CD8+ T cells sorted from spleen or lymph node cells, obtained before transplant. These receptors all stem from a human donor who was the organ donor for an intestinal transplant.

V and J are TRBV5-6 and TRBJ1-5; 10 nucleotides line up with TRBD1. This CDR3 is 16 amino acids long. The junction had 6 bases not matched to a gene; V was cut back by 1 base and J by 5 bases. Germline V gene sequence: CDR1 SGHDT, CDR2 YYEEEE. The CDR3 DNA sequence: TGTGCCAGCAGCTTGAAGGGACAGGGGTTGTATCAGCCCCAGCATTTT. Translation: CASSLKGQGLYQPQHF.

The gene calls are TRBV7-9 and TRBJ1-2, with D hard to call. This CDR3 spans 13 amino acids. Germline V CDR1 and CDR2: SEHNR, FQNEAQ (reference sequence). V was trimmed by 4 bases and J by 0 bases, leaving 6 bases between them. The CDR3 bases are TGTGCCAGCAGCTCGGGAGCTAACTATGGCTACACCTTC. It translates to CASSSGANYGYTF.

V and J are TRBV18 and TRBJ2-1; 7 bases agree with TRBD1. The CDR3 has 15 amino acids. Germline trimming cut 0 bases from V and 2 bases from J; bases unmatched to any gene: 1. Germline CDR1 reads KGHSH; CDR2 reads LQKENI. CDR3 loop: CASSPPGGAYNEQFF. DNA for the CDR3: TGTGCCAGCTCACCACCAGGGGGCGCCTACAATGAGCAGTTCTTC.

There are a few counts of this clone. This chain connects TRBV6-4 to TRBJ2-1; possible D gene TRBD1, 6 bases. V gave up 5 bases and J gave up 7 bases, with 18 bases separating them. The CDR3 spans 15 residues. Germline CDR1 is MRHNA and CDR2 is SNTAGT. The CDR3 DNA reads as TGTGCCAGCAGTCCCCGACCGACCCAGGGGAATGAGCAGTTCTTC. Its protein is CASSPRPTQGNEQFF.

J is TRBJ1-1 and V is TRBV6-1; a weak D match, TRBD1 (5 bases). The CDR3 runs to 18 residues. Per germline, CDR1 MNHNS and CDR2 SASEGT. Trimming pared 4 bases from V and 0 bases from J, leaving 21 bases between. The CDR3 DNA follows: TGTGCCAGCAGTGGGCCCGGAGGAGGGACTTACATGAACACTGAAGCTTTCTTT. Amino acids: CASSGPGGGTYMNTEAFF.

The genes are TRBV5-8 and TRBJ2-5; D is perhaps TRBD1 (6 bases). Germline V gene data show CDR1 as SGHTS and CDR2 as YDEGEE. The CDR3 runs 15 residues. Trimming cost V 1 base and J 0 bases, with 10 bases left between them. This chain's CDR3 is CASSLWGRNQETQYF. DNA for the CDR3: TGTGCCAGCAGCTTGTGGGGGCGAAACCAAGAGACCCAGTACTTC.

The chain has TRBV9 and TRBJ1-1; D perhaps matches TRBD1 (5 bases). V gave up 4 bases and J gave up 3 bases, with 25 bases separating them. The CDR3 contains 18 residues. Germline-derived CDR1 and CDR2 are SGDLS and YYNGEE. For the CDR3, the DNA is TGTGCCAGCAGCACAGAACCGGGTCAGGGCGCAGGTCACACTGAAGCTTTCTTT. Its translation: CASSTEPGQGAGHTEAFF.

CDR3: CASSQEGEAGELFF. As DNA, the CDR3 is TGCGCCAGCAGCCAAGAAGGGGAGGCCGGGGAGCTGTTTTTT. The chain couples TRBV4-1 to TRBJ2-2; the D gene is possibly TRBD2 (6 bases). CDR3 length: 14 residues. Trimming cost V 0 bases and J 6 bases, with 8 bases left between them. Germline V gene lookup returns CDR1 MGHRA and CDR2 YSYEKL.

This chain connects TRBV27 to TRBJ2-1, with 9 positions matching TRBD2. CDR3 length equals 14 residues. With 3 bases clipped from V and 8 bases from J, the junction kept 5 bases outside the gene matches. Germline assignment: CDR1 MNHEY and CDR2 SMNVEV (reference sequence). CDR3 DNA: TGTGCCAGCAGTTTCCGGCGGGAGGGATATGAGCAGTTCTTC. It specifies CASSFRREGYEQFF.

The rearrangement uses TRBV6-1 and TRBJ2-7, with 10 bases identical to TRBD1. The CDR3 is 16 residues long. In germline, CDR1 is MNHNS, CDR2 SASEGT. For the CDR3, the DNA is TGTGCCAGCAGTGCCGGGACAGGGGATCGCTACTACGAGCGGTACGTC. It encodes CASSAGTGDRYYERYV.